This entry lists 18 T cell receptor beta chains sequenced from one sample in a study of cytomegalovirus exposure and HLA in healthy donors. The assay was immunoSEQ multiplex PCR, and TCRdb's table has in-frame clones only and misses some. The repertoire consists of about 150,000 clones, with 70% to 90% occurring once and the leading ten covering 2.1%. The specimen was PBMCs. These receptors came from a human donor in good health.

The chain links TRBV5-1 to TRBJ2-3; 16 bases line up with TRBD2. The CDR3 contains 19 residues. Germline trimming cut 4 bases from V and 4 bases from J; bases unmatched to any gene: 12. CDR1 is SGHRS, CDR2 YFSETQ, per germline. CDR3: CASSVNLGTSGRAADTQYF. The CDR3 coding sequence is TGCGCCAGCAGCGTAAACTTAGGGACTAGCGGGAGGGCCGCAGATACGCAGTATTTT.

The J gene is TRBJ2-7, the V gene TRBV6-5; a possible D gene is TRBD1 (6 bases). The CDR3 runs 11 residues. Germline-derived CDR1 and CDR2 are MNHEY and SVGAGI. The CDR3 coding sequence is TGTGCGTTACAGGGCCACTACGAGCAGTACTTC. This translates into CALQGHYEQYF.

For the CDR3, the DNA is TGCGCCAGCAGCCAAAAAACAGGGGAAGGCACTGAAGCTTTCTTT. It yields the protein CASSQKTGEGTEAFF. The chain carries TRBV4-1 and TRBJ1-1; TRBD1 matches 7 bases. The junction had 7 bases not matched to a gene; V was cut back by 2 bases and J by 4 bases. This CDR3 is built from 15 residues. Germline loops: CDR1 MGHRA, CDR2 YSYEKL.

V usage is TRBV2 and J usage is TRBJ1-6; TRBD1 agrees at 9 bases. CDR3 size: 14 residues. V shed 6 bases, J shed 6 bases, and the junction held 3 bases outside the gene matches. Germline V gene sequence: CDR1 SNHLY, CDR2 FYNNEI. The CDR3 loop reads CASRVGQGNSPLHF. In nucleotides, the CDR3 is TGTGCCAGCAGGGTGGGACAGGGTAATTCACCCCTCCACTTT.

This sequence joins TRBV4-1 and TRBJ1-1, with 8 bases aligning to TRBD1. Trimming took 2 bases from V and 4 from J; bases not matched to a gene: 21. Germline V lookup: CDR1 MGHRA, CDR2 YSYEKL. The CDR3 is made up of 20 amino acids. The CDR3 DNA follows: TGCGCCAGCAGCCAACTCTCCACTCGTACAGGGGGGGAGATGGGCACTGAAGCTTTCTTT. It is translated as CASSQLSTRTGGEMGTEAFF.

This chain connects TRBV27 to TRBJ2-1; 9 nucleotides agree with TRBD1. V was clipped by 3 bases and J by 4 bases; unmatched bases: 4. CDR3 length: 15 residues. Germline values: CDR1 MNHEY, CDR2 SMNVEV (reference sequence). The CDR3 is CASSFGTGLYNEQFF. The CDR3 coding sequence is TGTGCCAGCAGTTTCGGGACAGGGTTATACAATGAGCAGTTCTTC.

The rearrangement uses TRBV6-5 and TRBJ2-1, with D perhaps TRBD2 (5 bases). The CDR3 covers 15 residues. V was clipped by 6 bases and J by 1 base, with 13 bases between them. Germline V gene sequence: CDR1 MNHEY, CDR2 SVGAGI. The CDR3 reads CASRTKPTSYNEQFF. CDR3 coding DNA: TGTGCCAGCAGGACTAAGCCTACGTCCTACAATGAGCAGTTCTTC.

CDR3 region: CASSPTRRQGRNTEAFF. The CDR3 nucleotides read TGTGCCAGCTCACCCACCAGACGACAGGGAAGGAACACTGAAGCTTTCTTT. The chain joins TRBV18 to TRBJ1-1; TRBD1 agrees at 7 bases. Germline V gives CDR1 KGHSH, CDR2 LQKENI. Trimming took 3 bases from V and 1 from J; bases not matched to a gene: 11. This CDR3 comprises 17 residues.

The rearrangement joins TRBV7-9 to TRBJ2-7, with D tentatively TRBD2 (5 bases). Per the germline V gene, CDR1 is SEHNR and CDR2 is FQNEAQ (reference sequence). The CDR3 contains 15 residues. Trimming removed 4 bases from V and 0 bases from J, with 13 bases in between. CDR3 sequence reads: CASSSGLVSSYEQYF. CDR3 DNA: TGTGCCAGCAGCTCCGGACTGGTTAGCTCCTACGAGCAGTACTTC.

The chain is built from TRBV5-1 and TRBJ2-5; tentative D call: TRBD1 (7 bases). The CDR3 runs 15 residues. Germline V lookup: CDR1 SGHRS, CDR2 YFSETQ. Trimming left V 1 base short and J 5 bases short, with 15 bases between. CDR3 nucleotide sequence: TGCGCCAGCAGCTTGTTAGGGGGCGCGGGGGAGACCCAGTACTTC. It yields the protein CASSLLGGAGETQYF.

The genes are TRBV5-4 and TRBJ2-3, with a tentative D call TRBD2 (6 bases). CDR1 is SGHNT and CDR2 is YYREEE in the germline V gene (reference sequence). V gave up 2 bases and J gave up 0 bases, with 7 bases separating them. The CDR3 consists of 14 residues. CDR3 loop: CASSFAGSTDTQYF. In DNA form, the CDR3 reads TGTGCCAGCAGCTTCGCGGGGAGCACAGATACGCAGTATTTT. The complete variable domain, with remaining parts taken from reference TRBV5-4 and TRBJ2-3, reads ETGVTQSPTHLIKTRGQQVTLRCSSQSGHNTVSWYQQALGQGPQFIFQYYREEENGRGNFPPRFSGLQFPNYSSELNVNALELDDSALYLCASSFAGSTDTQYFGPGTRLTVL.

In its sample, this clone was seen a few times. The V call is TRBV11-2, the J call TRBJ1-5, with D uncertain. The CDR3 length is 13 residues. The V end was cut by 4 bases, the J end by 1 base, with 5 bases between. The germline CDR1 and CDR2 sequences are SGHAT and FQNNGV. CDR3 sequence: CASSSLSNQPQHF. The CDR3 region has the DNA TGTGCCAGCAGCTCTCTGAGCAATCAGCCCCAGCATTTT.

The chain employs TRBV30 and TRBJ2-1; 9 bases are shared with TRBD1. V gave up 1 base and J gave up 0 bases; unmatched junction bases: 10. Germline V CDR1 and CDR2: GTSNPN, SVGIG (reference sequence). The CDR3 has 18 amino acids. Here the CDR3 reads CAWSETGQGIPSYNEQFF. CDR3 in DNA: TGTGCCTGGAGTGAAACGGGACAGGGCATACCCTCCTACAATGAGCAGTTCTTC.

The rearrangement joins TRBV18 to TRBJ2-7; 7 positions match TRBD2. Germline V gives CDR1 KGHSH, CDR2 LQKENI. V dropped 3 bases and J dropped 2; count of bases not matched to a gene: 4. This CDR3 region has 14 residues. The CDR3 sequence: CASSPFGGTYEQYF. CDR3 nucleotides: TGTGCCAGCTCACCCTTCGGGGGGACCTACGAGCAGTACTTC.

The sample holds one count of this clone. This same CDR3 is encoded by further DNA sequences in the sample. The J gene is TRBJ1-1, the V gene TRBV5-1; D may be TRBD1 (5 bases). This CDR3 has 14 residues. In germline, CDR1 is SGHRS, CDR2 YFSETQ. V was cut by 2 bases and J by 1 base, with 9 bases left in between. The CDR3 sequence is CASSLQDPNTEAFF. The CDR3 nucleotides are TGCGCCAGCAGCTTACAGGATCCGAACACTGAAGCTTTCTTT.

V gene TRBV4-1 combines with J gene TRBJ1-4; a possible D gene is TRBD1 (6 bases). Germline CDR1 reads MGHRA; CDR2 reads YSYEKL. The length of the CDR3 is 16 residues. Trimming took off 1 base at V and 7 bases at J, with 16 bases between the two ends. The CDR3 region is CASSQGWGGRGEKLFF. CDR3 nucleotides: TGCGCCAGCAGCCAAGGGTGGGGGGGCAGAGGTGAAAAACTGTTTTTT.

This chain joins TRBV30 and TRBJ2-5; 10 bases agree with TRBD2. Germline-derived CDR1 and CDR2 are GTSNPN and SVGIG (reference sequence). The length of the CDR3 is 14 residues. V lost 4 bases to trimming and J lost 5 bases; unmatched junction nucleotides: 7. The CDR3 loop reads CAWIKREGRETQYF. CDR3 nucleotides: TGTGCCTGGATAAAGCGGGAGGGCCGGGAGACCCAGTACTTC. Variable domain in full (rest from reference TRBV30 and TRBJ2-5): SQTIHQWPATLVQPVGSPLSLECTVEGTSNPNLYWYRQAAGRGLQLLFYSVGIGQISSEVPQNLSASRPQDRQFILSSKKLLLSDSGFYLCAWIKREGRETQYFGPGTRLLVL.

V gene TRBV11-1 combines with J gene TRBJ2-1; D is unclear. V gave up 2 bases and J gave up 4 bases, with 6 bases separating them. Per germline, CDR1 SGHAT and CDR2 FQDESV (reference sequence). The CDR3 extends over 13 amino acids. CDR3 in amino acids: CASSLSRYNEQFF. The CDR3, as DNA: TGTGCCAGCAGCTTATCGCGGTACAATGAGCAGTTCTTC.